The 26 T cell receptor beta chains given below trace back to one sample, sequenced in a study of radiotherapy plus CTLA-4 blockade in lung cancer. The assay was immunoSEQ multiplex PCR, and TCRdb's table has in-frame clones only and misses some. The sample lists fewer than 140,000 clones, roughly 84% seen once, with over 2% in the top ten. The input for sequencing was peripheral blood, taken from a patient treated with radiotherapy plus ipilimumab. These TCRs come from a human donor with non-small cell lung cancer that progressed on radiotherapy plus ipilimumab. Some clones in this sample may be carry-over from other donors' samples.

The gene calls are TRBV19 and TRBJ1-2, with a possible D match to TRBD1 (5 bases). The CDR3 runs to 17 residues. The germline V gene has CDR1 LNHDA and CDR2 SQIVND (reference sequence). V dropped 0 bases and J dropped 4 bases, with 18 bases sitting between them. CDR3 protein: CASSIDFSQGRVYGYTF. The CDR3 nucleotides are TGTGCCAGTAGTATAGATTTCAGCCAGGGTCGGGTCTATGGCTACACCTTC.

This chain connects TRBV5-1 to TRBJ1-6, with D perhaps TRBD1 (6 bases). CDR1 is SGHRS and CDR2 is YFSETQ in the germline V gene. The V end was cut by 4 bases, the J end by 6 bases, with 17 bases between. CDR3 length: 16 amino acids. The CDR3, as DNA: TGCGCCAGCAGCGTGGACAGCCCACTAACTAATTCACCCCTCCACTTT. Protein sequence: CASSVDSPLTNSPLHF.

This clone came up once. This chain uses TRBV19 with TRBJ2-7, with 9 nucleotides matching TRBD1. V lost 5 bases to trimming and J lost 5 bases; unmatched junction nucleotides: 7. Germline V gene sequence: CDR1 LNHDA, CDR2 SQIVND (reference sequence). This CDR3 is 14 amino acids long. The CDR3 loop is CASSPPGQGDEQYF. Here the CDR3 DNA reads TGTGCCAGTAGTCCGCCGGGACAGGGTGACGAGCAGTACTTC.

The chain carries TRBV5-6 and TRBJ2-3, with TRBD1 identical over 10 bases. There are 18 residues in the CDR3. Trimming removed 4 bases from V and 5 bases from J; junction bases left unmatched: 16. Germline V gives CDR1 SGHDT, CDR2 YYEEEE. This chain's CDR3 is CASSPALGRTGGLDTQYF. CDR3 nucleotides: TGTGCCAGCAGCCCGGCATTGGGCCGGACAGGGGGTCTAGATACGCAGTATTTT.

For this clone: In the same sample, other DNA sequences code for this CDR3. The chain combines TRBV5-1 with TRBJ1-2; D possibly corresponds to TRBD1 (5 bases). The CDR3 runs 13 residues. The ends were cut back, 4 bases at V and 2 bases at J, with 9 bases in the middle. Germline CDR1 is SGHRS and CDR2 is YFSETQ. CDR3: CASSLDSNYGYTF. The CDR3 DNA reads TGCGCCAGCAGCCTCGACAGCAACTATGGCTACACCTTC.

J is TRBJ2-7 and V is TRBV18; the match to TRBD2 covers 14 bases. CDR1 and CDR2 (germline): KGHSH, LQKENI. Trimming took 2 bases from V and 0 from J; bases not matched to a gene: 6. The CDR3 is 18 residues long. The DNA of the CDR3 is TGTGCCAGCTCACCAGGACTAGCGGGGGGATTAAGCTCCTACGAGCAGTACTTC. It yields the protein CASSPGLAGGLSSYEQYF.

The J gene is TRBJ2-2, the V gene TRBV13; TRBD1 matches at 7 bases. After removal of 2 bases from V and 6 bases from J, the junction contained 0 bases not matched to a gene. This CDR3 region has 13 residues. The germline V gene has CDR1 PRHDT and CDR2 FYEKMQ (reference sequence). The CDR3, as DNA: TGTGCCAGCAGCTTACAGGGGGCCGGGGAGCTGTTTTTT. Its protein is CASSLQGAGELFF.

The V gene is TRBV19, the J gene TRBJ2-3; 7 bases are a match to TRBD1. Trimming cost V 6 bases and J 0 bases; bases outside gene matches: 6. The CDR3 consists of 15 residues. Germline lookup yields CDR1 LNHDA and CDR2 SQIVND (reference sequence). DNA for the CDR3: TGTGCCAGTAGAATACAGGGGTCTAGCACAGATACGCAGTATTTT. Translated: CASRIQGSSTDTQYF.

The genes are TRBV5-6 and TRBJ2-5; 8 nucleotides line up with TRBD1. TRBJ2-7 explains the end of the DNA better; the J call may be wrong. This CDR3 spans 14 amino acids. Germline loops: CDR1 SGHDT, CDR2 YYEEEE. CDR3 DNA sequence: TGTGCCAGCAGCGGACAGGGCGGCGCCTACGAGCAGTACTTC. This translates into CASSGQGGAYEQYF.

CDR3 sequence: CASSTDGETNYGYTF. CDR3 DNA sequence: TGTGCCAGCAGCACCGACGGGGAAACTAACTATGGCTACACCTTC. The chain employs TRBV9 and TRBJ1-2; D not certain. Germline V gives CDR1 SGDLS, CDR2 YYNGEE. The CDR3 length is 15 residues. The germline V and J ends were trimmed by 4 bases and 0 bases, with 13 bases remaining between them.

V usage is TRBV25-1 and J usage is TRBJ2-7; 9 nucleotides agree with TRBD1. The CDR3 contains 13 residues. Germline trimming cut 6 bases from V and 3 bases from J; bases unmatched to any gene: 3. CDR1 MGHDK and CDR2 SYGVNS come from the germline V gene. Here the CDR3 reads CASSRGQGYEQYF. The DNA for the CDR3 is TGTGCCAGCAGCAGGGGACAGGGCTACGAGCAGTACTTC.

The gene calls are TRBV25-1 and TRBJ1-5; no reliable D call. The CDR3 extends over 17 amino acids. In germline, CDR1 is MGHDK, CDR2 SYGVNS. Trimming removed 8 bases from V and 2 bases from J, with 22 bases in between. CDR3: CASAPARTWTGNQPQHF. CDR3 nucleotide sequence: TGTGCCAGCGCCCCCGCACGCACTTGGACGGGCAATCAGCCCCAGCATTTT.

The chain couples TRBV21-1 to TRBJ2-3; the table's D call TRBD2 went unverified against the DNA. TRBV21-1 is flagged as a pseudogene. This CDR3 has 16 residues. The CDR3 DNA is TGTGCCATGGCGGGGGGCCATTTACTTAGCACAGATACGCAGTATTTT. The encoded protein is CAMAGGHLLSTDTQYF.

This chain connects TRBV12-5 to TRBJ1-1; the D gene is possibly TRBD1 (6 bases). Trimming cost V 0 bases and J 8 bases, with 25 bases left between them. The length of the CDR3 is 18 residues. Germline CDR1 and CDR2: LGHNT and FRNRAP. CDR3: CASGLVVEAGAVTKEAFF. The CDR3 DNA sequence: TGTGCTAGTGGTTTGGTAGTCGAAGCAGGGGCCGTAACGAAGGAAGCTTTCTTT.

This chain joins TRBV7-2 and TRBJ1-1; 8 bases are a match to TRBD1. The V and J ends lost 4 bases and 2 bases, in that order; junction bases with no gene match: 3. Germline V gene data show CDR1 as SGHTA and CDR2 as FQGNSA. The CDR3 consists of 14 residues. The CDR3 DNA sequence: TGTGCCAGCAGCTATGGACAGGGCAACACTGAAGCTTTCTTT. Encoded protein: CASSYGQGNTEAFF.

The chain combines TRBV9 with TRBJ2-3; no firm D call. Trimming took 0 bases from V and 10 from J, leaving 12 bases between them. The CDR3 sequence is 13 residues long. Germline values: CDR1 SGDLS, CDR2 YYNGEE. Written as DNA, the CDR3 is TGTGCCAGCAGCGTAGCTCTTAGCTCTTCGCAGTATTTT. Translated: CASSVALSSSQYF.

V is TRBV28 and J is TRBJ1-2; possibly TRBD1 for D (6 bases). CDR1 is MDHEN and CDR2 is SYDVKM in the germline V gene. CDR3 length: 16 residues. V shed 4 bases and J shed 5 bases, with 20 bases lying between them. This CDR3 is CASSSPTGSLVYGYTF. CDR3 bases: TGTGCCAGCAGTTCGCCCACAGGGAGCCTCGTGTATGGCTACACCTTC.

The chain joins TRBV7-2 to TRBJ2-7, with D perhaps TRBD2 (5 bases). Germline CDR1 and CDR2: SGHTA and FQGNSA. The CDR3 loop spans 13 amino acids. The V and J ends lost 8 bases and 0 bases respectively, with 11 bases between them. The DNA for the CDR3 is TGTGCCAGCGGCCCCCGGGGCTCCTACGAGCAGTACTTC. This codes for CASGPRGSYEQYF.

This rearrangement joins TRBV4-2 to TRBJ2-1; possibly TRBD2 for D (6 bases). Trimming shortened V by 0 bases and J by 2 bases, and 17 bases separated the two germline ends. This CDR3 has 18 amino acids. CDR1 and CDR2 from the germline V gene are LGHNA and YNFKEQ. CDR3 protein: CASSQEIWRLGTYNEQFF. The CDR3 nucleotides are TGTGCCAGCAGCCAAGAGATCTGGCGACTAGGGACCTACAATGAGCAGTTCTTC.

This chain uses TRBV27 with TRBJ1-2, with D tentatively TRBD1 (6 bases). Germline CDR1 is MNHEY and CDR2 is SMNVEV (reference sequence). Trimming shortened V by 3 bases and J by 2 bases, and 13 bases separated the two germline ends. The CDR3 has 15 amino acids. The CDR3 protein is CASSFIAGVNYGYTF. The CDR3 region has the DNA TGTGCCAGCAGTTTTATTGCAGGGGTAAACTATGGCTACACCTTC.

J is TRBJ2-1 and V is TRBV7-3, with a tentative D call TRBD2 (6 bases). Trimming stripped 2 bases from V and 4 bases from J, with 21 bases between. The CDR3 has 18 residues. The germline V gene encodes CDR1 SGHTA and CDR2 FQGTGA. The CDR3 nucleotides read TGTGCCAGCAGCTTAGTTGGACCCCGGGCGGGGCTATACAATGAGCAGTTCTTC. It encodes CASSLVGPRAGLYNEQFF.

V and J are TRBV18 and TRBJ1-3; tentative D call: TRBD1 (6 bases). The V end lost 3 bases, the J end lost 0 bases, and 15 bases lay between the germline ends. The CDR3 length is 17 residues. Germline CDR1 KGHSH, CDR2 LQKENI. CDR3 in amino acids: CASSPTGGSGSGNTIYF. The DNA for the CDR3 is TGTGCCAGCTCACCGACAGGTGGGTCCGGCTCTGGAAACACCATATATTTT.

The rearrangement links TRBV11-3 to TRBJ2-3; D not certain. Looked up from germline, CDR1 is SGHNT and CDR2 is YENEEA. The length of the CDR3 is 14 residues. Trimming took 6 bases from V and 4 from J, leaving 14 bases between them. CDR3 in DNA: TGTGCCAGCAGTTTGGACCCGGCGGCAGATACGCAGTATTTT. It translates to CASSLDPAADTQYF.

V usage is TRBV16 and J usage is TRBJ2-7; possibly TRBD2 for D (6 bases). The germline V gene encodes CDR1 KGHSY and CDR2 FQNENV. Trimming pared 4 bases from V and 0 bases from J, leaving 13 bases between. The CDR3 covers 15 residues. The CDR3 sequence is CASSPRAGSSYEQYF. In DNA form, the CDR3 reads TGTGCCAGCAGCCCACGGGCCGGGAGCTCCTACGAGCAGTACTTC.

This clone came up a few times. This sequence joins TRBV5-6 and TRBJ1-3; no definite D call. The CDR3 runs to 13 residues. Germline loops: CDR1 SGHDT, CDR2 YYEEEE. V lost 3 bases and J lost 4, with 8 bases in between. The CDR3, as DNA: TGTGCCAGCAGCTGGCCTACCGGAAACACCATATATTTT. This translates into CASSWPTGNTIYF.

J is TRBJ2-7 and V is TRBV7-2, with 8 nucleotides matching TRBD2. The V gene's germline CDR1 is SGHTA and CDR2 FQGNSA. CDR3 length equals 15 residues. J was trimmed by 7 bases and V by 4 bases; bases with no gene match: 12. In nucleotides, the CDR3 is TGTGCCAGCAGCTCCAACGTAGCGGGGCTCTGGGAGCAGTACTTC. Encoded protein: CASSSNVAGLWEQYF.